This note documents a single TCR beta chain sequence. Its antigen is unidentified. The data derive from a study of T cells in tumors after PD-1 blockade. Study as a whole: Patients received pembrolizumab 200 mg every 3 weeks or cemiplimab 350 mg every 2 weeks. A subset received ongoing vismodegib 150 mg daily alongside anti-PD-1 therapy.

The CDR3 spans 12 residues. Per germline, CDR1 WNHNN and CDR2 SYGVQD (reference sequence). With V trimmed by 3 bases and J by 8 bases, 3 bases remained unmatched. Some clones are missing from TCRdb's copy, which holds only in-frame ones; the method was immunoSEQ multiplex PCR. The data contain 50,000 to 75,000 clones, over 65% of them singletons. Findings and limits, study-wide: Blood contained about two fifths of the tumor's TCR clonotypes.

This TCR derives from a human donor with basal cell carcinoma. Material: PBMCs, obtained after anti-PD-1 treatment. V is TRBV10-1 and J is TRBJ1-1; 7 nucleotides line up with TRBD1. The CDR3 region is CASSDLTGEAFF. The CDR3 region has the DNA TGCGCCAGCAGTGACCTGACAGGGGAAGCTTTCTTT.